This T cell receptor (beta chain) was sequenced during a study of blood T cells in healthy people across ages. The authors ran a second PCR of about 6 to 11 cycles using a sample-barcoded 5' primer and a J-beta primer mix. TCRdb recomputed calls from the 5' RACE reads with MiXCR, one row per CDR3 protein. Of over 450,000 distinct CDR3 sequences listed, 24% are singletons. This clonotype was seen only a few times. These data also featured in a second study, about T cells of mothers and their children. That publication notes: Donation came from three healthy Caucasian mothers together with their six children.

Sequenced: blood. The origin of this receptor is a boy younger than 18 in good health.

CDR3 nucleotides: TGTGCCAGCAGCTTTACGGGCGCTCCCTACTACGAGCAGTACTTC. Translating it yields CASSFTGAPYYEQYF. The chain carries TRBV11-3 and TRBJ2-7; unclear D gene. The germline CDR1 and CDR2 sequences are SGHNT and YENEEA. This CDR3 has 15 residues. Deletions cut 3 bases from V and 3 bases from J, with 15 bases between.